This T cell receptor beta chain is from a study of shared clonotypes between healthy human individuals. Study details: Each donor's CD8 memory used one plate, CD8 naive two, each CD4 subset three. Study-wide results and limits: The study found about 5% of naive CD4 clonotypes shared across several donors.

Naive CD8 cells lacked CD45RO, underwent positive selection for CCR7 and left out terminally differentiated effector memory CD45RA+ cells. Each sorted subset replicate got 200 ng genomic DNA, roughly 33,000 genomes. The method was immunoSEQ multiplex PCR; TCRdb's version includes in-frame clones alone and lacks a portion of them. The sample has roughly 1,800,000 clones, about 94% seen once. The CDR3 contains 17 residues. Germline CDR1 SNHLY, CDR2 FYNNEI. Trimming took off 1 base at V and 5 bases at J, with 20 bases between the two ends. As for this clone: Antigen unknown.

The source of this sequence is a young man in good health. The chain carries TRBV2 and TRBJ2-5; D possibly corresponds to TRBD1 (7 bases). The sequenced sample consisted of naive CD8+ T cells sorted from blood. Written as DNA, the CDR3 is TGTGCCAGCAGTGAAGGACAGGGAGGAGGGGTACGGGAGACCCAGTACTTC. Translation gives CASSEGQGGGVRETQYF.